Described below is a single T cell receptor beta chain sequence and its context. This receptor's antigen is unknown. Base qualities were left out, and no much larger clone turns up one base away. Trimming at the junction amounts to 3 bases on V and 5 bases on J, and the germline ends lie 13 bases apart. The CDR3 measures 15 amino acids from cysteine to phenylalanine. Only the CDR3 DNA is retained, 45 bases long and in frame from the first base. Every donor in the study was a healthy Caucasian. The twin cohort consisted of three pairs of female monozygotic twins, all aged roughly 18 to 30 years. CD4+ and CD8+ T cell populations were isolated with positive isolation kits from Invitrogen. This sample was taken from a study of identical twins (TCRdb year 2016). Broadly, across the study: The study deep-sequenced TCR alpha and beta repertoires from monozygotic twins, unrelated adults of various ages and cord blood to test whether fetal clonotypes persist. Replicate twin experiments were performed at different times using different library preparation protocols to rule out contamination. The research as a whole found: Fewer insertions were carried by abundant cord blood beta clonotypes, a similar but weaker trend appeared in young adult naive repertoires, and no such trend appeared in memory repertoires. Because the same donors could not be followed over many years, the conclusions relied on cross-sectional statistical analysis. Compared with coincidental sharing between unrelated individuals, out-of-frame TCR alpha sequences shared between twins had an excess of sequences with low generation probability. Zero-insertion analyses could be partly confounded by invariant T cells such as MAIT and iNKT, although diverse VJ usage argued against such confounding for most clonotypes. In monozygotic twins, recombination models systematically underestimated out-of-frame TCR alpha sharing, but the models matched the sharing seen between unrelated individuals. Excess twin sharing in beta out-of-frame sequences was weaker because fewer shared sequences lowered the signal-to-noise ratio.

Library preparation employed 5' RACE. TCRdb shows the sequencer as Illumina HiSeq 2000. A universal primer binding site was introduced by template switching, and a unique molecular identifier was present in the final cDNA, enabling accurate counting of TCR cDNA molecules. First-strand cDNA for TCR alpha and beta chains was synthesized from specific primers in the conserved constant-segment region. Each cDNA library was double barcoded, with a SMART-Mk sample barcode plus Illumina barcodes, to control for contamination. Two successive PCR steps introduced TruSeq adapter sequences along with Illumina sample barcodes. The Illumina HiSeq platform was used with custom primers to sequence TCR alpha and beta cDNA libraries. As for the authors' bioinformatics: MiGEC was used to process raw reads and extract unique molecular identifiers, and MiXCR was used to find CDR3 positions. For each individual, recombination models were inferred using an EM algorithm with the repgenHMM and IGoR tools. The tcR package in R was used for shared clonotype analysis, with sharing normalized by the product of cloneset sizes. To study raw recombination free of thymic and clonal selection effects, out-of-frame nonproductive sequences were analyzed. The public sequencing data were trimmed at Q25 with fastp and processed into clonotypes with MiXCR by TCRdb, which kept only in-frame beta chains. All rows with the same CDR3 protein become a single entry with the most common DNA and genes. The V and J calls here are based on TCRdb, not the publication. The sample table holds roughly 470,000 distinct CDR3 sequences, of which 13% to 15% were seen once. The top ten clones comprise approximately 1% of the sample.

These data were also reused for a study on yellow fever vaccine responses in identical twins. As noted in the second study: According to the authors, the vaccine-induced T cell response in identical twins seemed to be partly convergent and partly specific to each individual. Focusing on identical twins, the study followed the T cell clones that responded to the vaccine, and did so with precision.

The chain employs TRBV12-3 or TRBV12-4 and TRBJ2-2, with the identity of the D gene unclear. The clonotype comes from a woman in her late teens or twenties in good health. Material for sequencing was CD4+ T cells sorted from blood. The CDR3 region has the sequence CASSLGIGITGELFF. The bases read TGTGCCAGCAGTTTGGGCATAGGAATAACCGGGGAGCTGTTTTTT.